This TCR beta chain was documented in a study of identical twins. TCRdb recomputed calls from the 5' RACE reads with MiXCR, one row per CDR3 protein. The top ten clones hold about 0.3% of a sample with about 1.7 million distinct CDR3 sequences, 25% to 35% of them seen once. The V gene's germline CDR1 is MNHEY and CDR2 SMNVEV (reference sequence). The CDR3 contains 16 residues. Trimming removed 7 bases from V and 8 bases from J; junction bases left unmatched: 13. The sequencing sample was made of cord blood. This chain joins TRBV27 and TRBJ1-4, with TRBD1 matching 10 bases. The sequence was collected from a newborn girl in good health. CDR3 DNA: TGTGCCAGCACCCACTCCGGGACAGGGGAACGAGAAAAACTGTTTTTT. It yields the protein CASTHSGTGEREKLFF.